This T cell receptor beta chain emerged from a study of technical replicates of blood from a few donors. The CDR3 is 15 amino acids. Looked up from germline, CDR1 is LGHNA and CDR2 is YSLEER. Trimming removed 6 bases from V and 4 bases from J, with 19 bases in between. Profiling relied on immunoSEQ multiplex PCR, and the TCRdb table lists in-frame clones only, not all of them. The sample includes roughly 70,000 clones, approximately 96% seen only once; the top ten take approximately 0.4%. The sample comprised T cells isolated from PBMCs. This chain uses TRBV4-3 with TRBJ2-7, with a tentative D call TRBD2 (5 bases). This clonotype originated in a human donor in good health. CDR3 sequence: CASSHGLRYTYEQYF. CDR3 bases: TGCGCCAGCAGTCACGGACTCCGATATACATACGAGCAGTACTTC.